This TCR beta chain was captured by sequencing in a study of cytomegalovirus exposure and HLA in healthy donors. Study results and caveats: It was in a later analysis that TCR association rates were seen to vary by HLA locus, highest for DRB1 and lowest for HLA-C. What TCR beta sequences reportedly achieved was accurate prediction of HLA-A and HLA-B alleles in most subjects.

The PCR was carried out with 60 Vbeta primers and 13 Jbeta primers. The method was immunoSEQ multiplex PCR; TCRdb's version includes in-frame clones alone and lacks a portion of them. Of around 150,000 clones listed, about 70% were seen once; the top ten hold 2% to 3%. Of note for this clone: Its antigen is as yet unknown.

This CDR3 is 14 amino acids long. Germline V lookup: CDR1 ENHRY, CDR2 SYGVKD. V was shortened by 8 bases and J by 1 base, with 14 bases between the two germline ends. All donors participated as healthy donors of bone marrow. This TCR was recovered from a woman in her thirties or forties in good health and CMV-seronegative. V usage is TRBV10-3 and J usage is TRBJ1-1, with a weak D call TRBD1 (5 bases). Sequencing was carried out using PBMCs. The CDR3 sequence is CAIGGARGNTEAFF. The DNA of the CDR3 is TGTGCCATCGGCGGGGCGAGGGGGAACACTGAAGCTTTCTTT.